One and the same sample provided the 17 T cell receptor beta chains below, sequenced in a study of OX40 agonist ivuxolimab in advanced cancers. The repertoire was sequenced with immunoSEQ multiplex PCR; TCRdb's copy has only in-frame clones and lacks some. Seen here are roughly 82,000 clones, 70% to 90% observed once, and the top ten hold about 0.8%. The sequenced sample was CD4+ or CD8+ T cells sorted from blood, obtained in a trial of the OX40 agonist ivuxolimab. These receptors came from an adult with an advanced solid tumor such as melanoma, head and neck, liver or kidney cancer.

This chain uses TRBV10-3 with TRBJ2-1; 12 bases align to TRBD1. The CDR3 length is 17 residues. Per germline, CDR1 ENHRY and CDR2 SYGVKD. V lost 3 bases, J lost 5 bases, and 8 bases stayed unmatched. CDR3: CAISDPTGQGAHNEQFF. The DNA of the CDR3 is TGTGCCATCAGTGATCCAACGGGACAGGGGGCCCACAATGAGCAGTTCTTC.

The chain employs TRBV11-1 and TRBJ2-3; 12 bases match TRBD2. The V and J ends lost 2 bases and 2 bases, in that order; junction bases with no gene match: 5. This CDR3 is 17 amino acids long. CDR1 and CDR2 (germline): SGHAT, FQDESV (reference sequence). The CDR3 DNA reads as TGTGCCAGCAGCTTAAGGGGACTAGCGGGTTACACAGATACGCAGTATTTT. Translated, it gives CASSLRGLAGYTDTQYF.

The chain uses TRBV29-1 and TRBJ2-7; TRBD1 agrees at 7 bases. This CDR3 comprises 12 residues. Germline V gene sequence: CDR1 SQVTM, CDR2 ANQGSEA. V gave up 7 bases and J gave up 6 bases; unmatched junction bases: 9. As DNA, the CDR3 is TGCAGCGCTATACAGGGGTGGGGCGAGCAGTACTTC. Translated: CSAIQGWGEQYF.

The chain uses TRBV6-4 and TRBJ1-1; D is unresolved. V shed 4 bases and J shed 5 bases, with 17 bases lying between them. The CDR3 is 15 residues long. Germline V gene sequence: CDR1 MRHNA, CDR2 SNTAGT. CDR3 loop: CASSASSAAGTEAFF. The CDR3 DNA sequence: TGTGCCAGCAGTGCCTCTTCAGCGGCGGGGACTGAAGCTTTCTTT.

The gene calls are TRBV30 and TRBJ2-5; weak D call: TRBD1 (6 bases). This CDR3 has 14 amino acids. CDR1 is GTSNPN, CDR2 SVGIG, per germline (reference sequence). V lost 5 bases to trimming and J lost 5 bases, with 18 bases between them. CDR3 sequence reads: CAWDRRGGVETQYF. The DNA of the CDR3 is TGTGCCTGGGACCGGAGAGGGGGAGTGGAGACCCAGTACTTC.

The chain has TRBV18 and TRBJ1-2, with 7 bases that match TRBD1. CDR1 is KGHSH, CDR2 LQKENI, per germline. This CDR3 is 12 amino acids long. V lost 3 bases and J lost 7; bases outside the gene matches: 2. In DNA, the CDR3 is TGTGCCAGCTCACCCGGGGACAGTGGCTACACCTTC. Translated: CASSPGDSGYTF. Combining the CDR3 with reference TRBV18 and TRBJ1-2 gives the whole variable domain NAGVMQNPRHLVRRRGQEARLRCSPMKGHSHVYWYRQLPEEGLKFMVYLQKENIIDESGMPKERFSAEFPKEGPSILRIQQVVRGDSAAYFCASSPGDSGYTFGSGTRLTVV.

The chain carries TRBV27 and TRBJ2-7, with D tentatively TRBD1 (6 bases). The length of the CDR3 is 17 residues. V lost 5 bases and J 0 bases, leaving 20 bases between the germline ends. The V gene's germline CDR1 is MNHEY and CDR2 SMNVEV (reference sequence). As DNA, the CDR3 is TGTGCCAGCAGTAATGTACCCGGGACAAAAAGCTCCTACGAGCAGTACTTC. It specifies CASSNVPGTKSSYEQYF.

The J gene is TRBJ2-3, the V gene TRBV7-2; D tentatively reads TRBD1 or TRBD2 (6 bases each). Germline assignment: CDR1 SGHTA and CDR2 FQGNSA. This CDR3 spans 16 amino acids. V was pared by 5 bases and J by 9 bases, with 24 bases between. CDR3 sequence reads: CASSPPSVAVQGTQYF. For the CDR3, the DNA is TGTGCCAGCAGCCCCCCTAGCGTCGCCGTCCAGGGGACGCAGTATTTT.

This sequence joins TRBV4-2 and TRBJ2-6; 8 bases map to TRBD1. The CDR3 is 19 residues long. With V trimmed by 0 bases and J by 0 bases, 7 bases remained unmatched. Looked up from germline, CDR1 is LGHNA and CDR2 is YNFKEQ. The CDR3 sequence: CASSQDFEGQASGANVLTF. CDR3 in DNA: TGTGCCAGCAGCCAAGATTTCGAGGGACAGGCCTCTGGGGCCAACGTCCTGACTTTC.

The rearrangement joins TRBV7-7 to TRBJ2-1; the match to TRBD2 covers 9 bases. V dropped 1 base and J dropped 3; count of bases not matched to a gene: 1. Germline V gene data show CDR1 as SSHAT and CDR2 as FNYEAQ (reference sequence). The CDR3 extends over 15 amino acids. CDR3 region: CASSLGGGGYNEQFF. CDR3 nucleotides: TGTGCCAGCAGCTTAGGCGGGGGGGGCTACAATGAGCAGTTCTTC.

This CDR3 reads CASSRDSTDTQYF. In DNA, the CDR3 is TGTGCCAGCAGCCGGGACAGCACAGATACGCAGTATTTT. The rearrangement joins TRBV2 to TRBJ2-3, with D perhaps TRBD1 or TRBD2 (5 bases each). Trimming took off 6 bases at V and 0 bases at J, with 7 bases between the two ends. Germline V gene sequence: CDR1 SNHLY, CDR2 FYNNEI. This CDR3 contains 13 residues.

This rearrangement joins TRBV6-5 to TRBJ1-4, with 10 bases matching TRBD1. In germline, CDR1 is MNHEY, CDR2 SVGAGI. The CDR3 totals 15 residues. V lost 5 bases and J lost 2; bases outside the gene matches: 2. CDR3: CASSRQGATNEKLFF. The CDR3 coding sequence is TGTGCCAGCAGTCGACAGGGGGCGACTAATGAAAAACTGTTTTTT.

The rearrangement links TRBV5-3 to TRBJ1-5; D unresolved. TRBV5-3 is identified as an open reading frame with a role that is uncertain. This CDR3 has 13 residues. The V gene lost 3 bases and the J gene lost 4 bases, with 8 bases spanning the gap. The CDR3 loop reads CARSSCSNQPQHF. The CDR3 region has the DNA TGTGCCAGAAGCTCCTGCTCGAATCAGCCCCAGCATTTT.

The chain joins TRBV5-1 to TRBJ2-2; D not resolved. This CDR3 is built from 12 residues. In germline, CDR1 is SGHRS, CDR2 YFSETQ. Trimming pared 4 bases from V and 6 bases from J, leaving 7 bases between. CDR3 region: CASSPTSGELFF. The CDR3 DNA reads TGCGCCAGCAGCCCGACGTCCGGGGAGCTGTTTTTT.

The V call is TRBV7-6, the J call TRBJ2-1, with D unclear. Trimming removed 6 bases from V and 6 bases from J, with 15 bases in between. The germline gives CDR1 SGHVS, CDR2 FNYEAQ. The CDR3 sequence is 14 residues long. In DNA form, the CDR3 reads TGTGCCAGCAGTCCAATGTCGGTCGGCAATGAGCAGTTCTTC. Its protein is CASSPMSVGNEQFF.

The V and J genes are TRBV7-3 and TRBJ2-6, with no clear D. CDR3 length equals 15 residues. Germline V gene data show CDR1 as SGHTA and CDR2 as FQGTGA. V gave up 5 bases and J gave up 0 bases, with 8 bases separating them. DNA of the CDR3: TGTGCCAGCAGCGGGGATGTCTCTGGGGCCAACGTCCTGACTTTC. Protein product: CASSGDVSGANVLTF.

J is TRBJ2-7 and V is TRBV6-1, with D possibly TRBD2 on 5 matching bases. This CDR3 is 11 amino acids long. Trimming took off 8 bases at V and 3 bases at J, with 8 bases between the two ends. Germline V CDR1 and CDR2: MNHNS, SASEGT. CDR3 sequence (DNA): TGTGCCAGCTTACTAGACTACGAGCAGTACTTC. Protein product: CASLLDYEQYF.